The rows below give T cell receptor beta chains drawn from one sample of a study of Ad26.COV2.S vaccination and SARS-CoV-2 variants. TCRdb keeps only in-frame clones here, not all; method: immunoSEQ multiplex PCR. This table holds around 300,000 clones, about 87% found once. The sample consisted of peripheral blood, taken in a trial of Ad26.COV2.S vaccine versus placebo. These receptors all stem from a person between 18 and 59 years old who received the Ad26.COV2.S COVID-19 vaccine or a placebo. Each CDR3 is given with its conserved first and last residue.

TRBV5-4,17,CASSLAGAGGPSDTQYF
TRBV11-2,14,CAIRGNSGTDTQYF
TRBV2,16,CASSKRAPANTGELFF
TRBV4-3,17,CASSQDLVDANTGELFF
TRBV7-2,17,CASSVASGRGSYNEQFF
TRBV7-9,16,CASSLGVRMNTGELFF
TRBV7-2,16,CASSAEQGKPYNEQFF
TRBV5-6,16,CASTMEGKGRFYGYTF
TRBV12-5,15,CASGPDGTNTGELFF
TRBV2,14,CASSFSGRFDEQYF
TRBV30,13,CAWRSYYTGELFF
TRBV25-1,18,CASSGAQGVTSGANVLTF